The 5 T cell receptor beta chains given below trace back to one sample, sequenced in a study of regulatory T cells in long-lasting Graves disease. Arm-PCR with iRepertoire HTBI primers amplified the CDR3 regions for these TCR beta libraries. Each CDR3 protein is one row after TCRdb ran MiXCR on the multiplex PCR reads. Of about 460,000 distinct CDR3 sequences in the sample, about 20% are singletons; the top ten hold over 10%. Time point meaning: persistent/refractory GD, antithyroid drugs over 5 years with positive TRAb. PBMC-extracted RNA yielded the TCR library. The specimen was peripheral blood mononuclear cells (PBMCs), collected when the disease was refractory, from a patient treated with antithyroid drugs. The receptors originated from a female donor with Graves disease.

The table lists this clonotype with a few counts. The chain links TRBV29-1 to TRBJ1-1; D is possibly TRBD1 (6 bases). This CDR3 spans 15 amino acids. Trimming took off 3 bases at V and 5 bases at J, with 19 bases between the two ends. The germline gives CDR1 SQVTM, CDR2 ANQGSEA. The CDR3 DNA follows: TGCAGCGTTGAGGCTGGGGGCGGGGGGGGGACTGAAGCTTTCTTT. Translated, it gives CSVEAGGGGGTEAFF.

This clonotype was recorded a few times. This chain uses TRBV27 with TRBJ2-7; 8 bases line up with TRBD1. The CDR3 is 15 amino acids. Per the germline V gene, CDR1 is MNHEY and CDR2 is SMNVEV (reference sequence). With 6 bases clipped from V and 5 bases from J, the junction kept 12 bases outside the gene matches. The DNA of the CDR3 is TGTGCCAGCAGAGACAGGGGCGCGCGATTCGACGAGCAGTACTTC. Its translation is CASRDRGARFDEQYF.

This chain uses TRBV24-1 with TRBJ1-1; a weak D match, TRBD1 (5 bases). Germline V gives CDR1 KGHDR, CDR2 SFDVKD. The CDR3 contains 12 residues. The germline V and J ends were trimmed by 3 bases and 6 bases, with 7 bases remaining between them. The CDR3 nucleotides read TGTGCCACCAGTGATCGGGGCCCTGAAGCTTTCTTT. This translates into CATSDRGPEAFF.

The chain combines TRBV9 with TRBJ1-6; tentative D call: TRBD1 (6 bases). The V gene's germline CDR1 is SGDLS and CDR2 YYNGEE. Trimming left V 8 bases short and J 6 bases short, with 21 bases between. CDR3 length equals 16 residues. DNA of the CDR3: TGTGCCAGTTCCGGAGGGGGAGTACCCTTTAATTCACCCCTCCACTTT. The encoded protein is CASSGGGVPFNSPLHF.

The V and J genes are TRBV15 and TRBJ1-2; weak D call: TRBD1 (5 bases). Looked up from germline, CDR1 is LNHNV and CDR2 is YYDKDF (reference sequence). V gave up 3 bases and J gave up 7 bases, with 18 bases separating them. The CDR3 consists of 15 residues. The CDR3 spells CATSSRGPGSSGYTF. CDR3 sequence (DNA): TGTGCCACCAGCAGTCGGGGCCCAGGGTCCTCTGGCTACACCTTC.